The 17 T cell receptor beta chains below were found in one sample sequenced in a study of technical replicates of blood from several donors. This table comes from immunoSEQ multiplex PCR, and its TCRdb copy is limited to in-frame clones, with some not included. This sample has about 100,000 clones; under 97% occur once, and the top ten carry approximately 0.22%. Sample: T cells isolated from PBMCs. Receptors originate from a human donor in good health.

V usage is TRBV4-1 and J usage is TRBJ2-3; TRBD2 is a possible D gene (7 bases). The length of the CDR3 is 16 residues. The germline V gene has CDR1 MGHRA and CDR2 YSYEKL. Trimming left V 2 bases short and J 5 bases short, with 17 bases between. CDR3 DNA sequence: TGCGCCAGCAGCCAACAAAAACGGGGGGCCCAAGATACGCAGTATTTT. Protein sequence: CASSQQKRGAQDTQYF.

This CDR3 reads CASSYDRAGGWAQPQHF. In nucleotides, the CDR3 is TGTGCCAGCAGCTACGACAGGGCTGGTGGTTGGGCTCAGCCCCAGCATTTT. The chain employs TRBV5-8 and TRBJ1-5, with 7 positions matching TRBD1. Germline V gene lookup returns CDR1 SGHTS and CDR2 YDEGEE. The CDR3 spans 17 residues. The trim removed 3 bases at V and 6 bases at J, leaving 15 bases unmatched.

The chain has TRBV19 and TRBJ2-2; 9 bases match TRBD1. Germline V gene sequence: CDR1 LNHDA, CDR2 SQIVND (reference sequence). This CDR3 region has 15 residues. The V and J ends lost 4 bases and 6 bases, in that order; junction bases with no gene match: 6. Here the CDR3 reads CASSTSGTGPGELFF. As DNA, the CDR3 is TGTGCCAGTAGTACCTCCGGGACAGGGCCCGGGGAGCTGTTTTTT. The complete variable domain, with remaining parts taken from reference TRBV19 and TRBJ2-2, reads DGGITQSPKYLFRKEGQNVTLSCEQNLNHDAMYWYRQDPGQGLRLIYYSQIVNDFQKGDIAEGYSVSREKKESFPLTVTSAQKNPTAFYLCASSTSGTGPGELFFGEGSRLTVL.

The rearrangement links TRBV7-8 to TRBJ2-7; 8 nucleotides agree with TRBD1. The germline V gene has CDR1 SGHVS and CDR2 FQNEAQ. This CDR3 is 14 amino acids long. After removal of 3 bases from V and 3 bases from J, the junction contained 4 bases not matched to a gene. CDR3 sequence: CASSFRTGSYEQYF. The CDR3 region has the DNA TGTGCCAGCAGCTTCAGGACAGGGAGCTACGAGCAGTACTTC.

The CDR3 coding sequence is TGTGCCAGTAGTATTACCGCGGGAGGAATGTACGAGCAGTACTTC. Translation: CASSITAGGMYEQYF. The chain is built from TRBV19 and TRBJ2-7, with TRBD2 identical over 8 bases. Trimming removed 3 bases from V and 4 bases from J; junction bases left unmatched: 8. Germline CDR1 reads LNHDA; CDR2 reads SQIVND (reference sequence). The CDR3 consists of 15 residues.

The chain has TRBV6-5 and TRBJ2-7, with D uncertain. V was trimmed by 0 bases and J by 3 bases, leaving 12 bases between them. The length of the CDR3 is 15 residues. Germline V lookup: CDR1 MNHEY, CDR2 SVGAGI. Here the CDR3 DNA reads TGTGCCAGCAGTTACTCCAAGTTATTAGACTACGAGCAGTACTTC. This gives the protein CASSYSKLLDYEQYF.

The chain joins TRBV10-2 to TRBJ2-7; a possible D gene is TRBD2 (5 bases). There are 15 residues in the CDR3. The V and J ends lost 3 bases and 7 bases respectively, with 19 bases between them. From germline, CDR1 is WSHSY and CDR2 SAAADI. CDR3 DNA sequence: TGCGCCAGCAGTGACCGGACTGGCGCCCGTCGAGAGCAGTACTTC. It yields the protein CASSDRTGARREQYF.

The chain carries TRBV11-2 and TRBJ2-7, with D tentatively TRBD2 (5 bases). The CDR3 spans 15 residues. Germline CDR1 and CDR2: SGHAT and FQNNGV. Trimming took 1 base from V and 7 from J, leaving 17 bases between them. CDR3 in amino acids: CASSLGFSASWEQYF. The CDR3 coding sequence is TGTGCCAGCAGCTTAGGGTTTAGCGCGAGCTGGGAGCAGTACTTC.

The rearrangement links TRBV28 to TRBJ1-5, with unresolved D. CDR1 and CDR2 from the germline V gene are MDHEN and SYDVKM. This CDR3 has 13 amino acids. V shed 2 bases and J shed 9 bases, with 11 bases lying between them. CDR3: CASSLRVLWPQHF. The CDR3 nucleotides are TGTGCCAGCAGTTTACGGGTTCTGTGGCCCCAGCATTTT.

The J gene is TRBJ1-1, the V gene TRBV2, with 7 positions matching TRBD1. CDR1 is SNHLY and CDR2 is FYNNEI in the germline V gene. The CDR3 contains 13 residues. J was trimmed by 8 bases and V by 6 bases; bases with no gene match: 9. The CDR3 coding sequence is TGTGCCAGCAGGCCGACAGGGAATACCGAAGCTTTCTTT. The encoded protein is CASRPTGNTEAFF.

The V call is TRBV28, the J call TRBJ1-5; tentative D call: TRBD1 (6 bases). V dropped 6 bases and J dropped 3 bases, with 21 bases sitting between them. The CDR3 is made up of 17 amino acids. Germline loops: CDR1 MDHEN, CDR2 SYDVKM. As DNA, the CDR3 is TGTGCCAGCAGGACAACAGGGAAGGGCCCGTTCAATCAGCCCCAGCATTTT. As protein: CASRTTGKGPFNQPQHF.

This chain uses TRBV13 with TRBJ1-4; maybe TRBD1 (6 bases). Trimming stripped 2 bases from V and 5 bases from J, with 12 bases between. In germline, CDR1 is PRHDT, CDR2 FYEKMQ (reference sequence). CDR3 length: 15 residues. The chain's CDR3 is CASSLPGQRNEKLFF. The DNA for the CDR3 is TGTGCCAGCAGCTTACCCGGACAGAGGAATGAAAAACTGTTTTTT.

V is TRBV27 and J is TRBJ1-4; TRBD1 matches at 9 bases. Trimming removed 5 bases from V and 10 bases from J; junction bases left unmatched: 8. The CDR3 is made up of 14 amino acids. Germline V gives CDR1 MNHEY, CDR2 SMNVEV (reference sequence). The CDR3 DNA sequence: TGTGCCAGCAGTCCCGGGACAGGGATCGGAAAACTGTTTTTT. It specifies CASSPGTGIGKLFF.

This rearrangement joins TRBV2 to TRBJ2-3, with 7 nucleotides matching TRBD2. The CDR3 totals 17 residues. Unmatched junction bases numbered 16, after V lost 10 bases and J lost 0 bases. The germline gives CDR1 SNHLY, CDR2 FYNNEI. CDR3 sequence: CAIQLAPPGDSTDTQYF. CDR3 coding DNA: TGTGCCATCCAACTAGCGCCCCCGGGTGATAGCACAGATACGCAGTATTTT.

The rearrangement links TRBV28 to TRBJ1-2, with 9 positions matching TRBD1. The CDR3 is 16 amino acids. Losses at the gene ends were 4 bases for V and 4 bases for J; bases not matched to a gene: 10. Germline assignment: CDR1 MDHEN and CDR2 SYDVKM. The CDR3 bases are TGTGCCAGCAGTTCGCACAGGGGGCGCCATAGCTATGGCTACACCTTC. As protein: CASSSHRGRHSYGYTF.

CDR3 residues: CASGRRGDTDTQYF. CDR3 DNA sequence: TGTGCCAGCGGTCGCAGGGGGGACACAGATACGCAGTATTTT. The chain uses TRBV28 and TRBJ2-3, with D possibly being TRBD1 (7 bases). Between the trimmed V and J ends, which lost 8 bases and 2 bases, there was a span of 14 bases. The CDR3 contains 14 residues. Germline V gene data show CDR1 as MDHEN and CDR2 as SYDVKM.

V is TRBV28 and J is TRBJ2-1; TRBD2 aligns across 7 bases. The CDR3 runs to 16 residues. Germline assignment: CDR1 MDHEN and CDR2 SYDVKM. Trimming took 4 bases from V and 1 from J; bases not matched to a gene: 7. CDR3 residues: CASSSGGSGSYNEQFF. The CDR3 bases are TGTGCCAGCAGTTCCGGCGGGAGTGGGTCCTACAATGAGCAGTTCTTC.